What follows describes a single T cell receptor (beta chain). The data are from a study of blood T cell repertoires in COVID-19. Study at large: COVID-19 samples, acute and convalescent, were from the United States, Italy and Spain. PBMCs, B-cell-depleted T cells, or T cells provided the cDNA or gDNA that made up the material.

The CDR3 length is 15 residues. V lost 0 bases, J lost 4 bases, and 4 bases stayed unmatched. Per the germline V gene, CDR1 is SGHRS and CDR2 is YFSETQ. Original data processing: Counts of nucleated cells, estimated from reference gene primer amplification, were obtained. Clones were sequenced by immunoSEQ multiplex PCR, and TCRdb holds only the in-frame ones, with some missing. V and J calls and clone size are those listed in that table; D and trimming were worked out from the DNA. The sample has about 140,000 clones; around three quarters are singletons. What was sequenced was peripheral blood. This receptor was obtained from a man aged 45-65 years with active or convalescent COVID-19. This sequence joins TRBV5-1 and TRBJ1-1; 9 bases agree with TRBD1. CDR3 sequence reads: CASSLGTGAGTEAFF. CDR3 sequence (DNA): TGCGCCAGCAGCTTGGGGACAGGGGCGGGCACTGAAGCTTTCTTT.